This entry features one T cell receptor beta chain sequence. The antigen remains undetermined. TCRdb independently ran MiXCR on the 5' RACE reads; one entry per CDR3 protein. The sample includes tens of thousands of distinct CDR3 sequences, 11% of them seen just once. These data are taken from a study of early T cells in non-severe SARS-CoV-2 infection. General study findings and limits: Matches to VDJdb favored anti-spike CD8 responses and missed private and CD4 specificities.

The V and J ends lost 5 bases and 3 bases respectively, with 15 bases between them. This CDR3 comprises 15 residues. Germline lookup yields CDR1 SGHTA and CDR2 FQGTGA. The sequenced sample consisted of whole blood. The TCR comes from an adult who was a healthcare worker with PCR-confirmed SARS-CoV-2 infection or an uninfected control (not recorded which). The gene calls are TRBV7-3 and TRBJ2-3; D possibly uses TRBD1 or TRBD2 (5 bases each). CDR3 amino acids: CASSTSLGETDTQYF. The DNA of the CDR3 is TGTGCCAGCAGCACATCACTGGGGGAGACAGATACGCAGTATTTT.